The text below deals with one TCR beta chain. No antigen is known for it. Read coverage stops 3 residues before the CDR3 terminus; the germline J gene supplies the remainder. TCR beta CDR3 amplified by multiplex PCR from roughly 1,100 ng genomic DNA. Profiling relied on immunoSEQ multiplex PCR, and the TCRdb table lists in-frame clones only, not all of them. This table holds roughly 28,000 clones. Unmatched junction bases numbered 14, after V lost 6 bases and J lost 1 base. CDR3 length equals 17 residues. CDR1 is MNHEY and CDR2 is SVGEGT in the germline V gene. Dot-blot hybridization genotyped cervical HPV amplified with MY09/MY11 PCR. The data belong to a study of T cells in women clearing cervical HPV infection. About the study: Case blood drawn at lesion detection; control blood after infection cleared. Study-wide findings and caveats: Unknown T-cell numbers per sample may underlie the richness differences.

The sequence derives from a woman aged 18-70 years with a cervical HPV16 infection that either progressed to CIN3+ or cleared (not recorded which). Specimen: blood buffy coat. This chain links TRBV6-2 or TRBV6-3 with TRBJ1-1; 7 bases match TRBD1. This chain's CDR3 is CASRRQGPRVGNTEAFF. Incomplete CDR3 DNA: TGTGCCAGCAGACGACAGGGTCCGAGGGTAGGGAACACTGAA.